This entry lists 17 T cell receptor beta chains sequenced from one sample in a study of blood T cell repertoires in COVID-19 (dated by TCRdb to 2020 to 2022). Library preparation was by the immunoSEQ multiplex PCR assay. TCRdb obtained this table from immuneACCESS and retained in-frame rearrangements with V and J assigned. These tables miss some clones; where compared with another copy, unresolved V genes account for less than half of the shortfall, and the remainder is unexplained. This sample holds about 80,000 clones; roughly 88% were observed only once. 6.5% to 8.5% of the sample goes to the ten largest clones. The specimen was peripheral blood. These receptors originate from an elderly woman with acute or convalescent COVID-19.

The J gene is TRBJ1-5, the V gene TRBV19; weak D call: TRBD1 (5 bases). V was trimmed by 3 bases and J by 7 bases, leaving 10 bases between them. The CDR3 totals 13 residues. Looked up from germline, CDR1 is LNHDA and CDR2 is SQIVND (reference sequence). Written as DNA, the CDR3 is TGTGCCAGTAGTATCCAACGGGGGCAGCCCCAGCATTTT. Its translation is CASSIQRGQPQHF.

CDR3 amino acids: CASSPGQGYGYTF. The CDR3 region has the DNA TGTGCCAGCAGCCCCGGACAGGGGTATGGCTACACCTTC. The chain recombines TRBV3-1 (or the pseudogene TRBV3-2) with TRBJ1-2; 9 bases match TRBD1. The germline V gene encodes CDR1 LGHDT and CDR2 YNNKEL (reference sequence). Unmatched junction bases numbered 2, after V lost 4 bases and J lost 5 bases. This CDR3 contains 13 residues.

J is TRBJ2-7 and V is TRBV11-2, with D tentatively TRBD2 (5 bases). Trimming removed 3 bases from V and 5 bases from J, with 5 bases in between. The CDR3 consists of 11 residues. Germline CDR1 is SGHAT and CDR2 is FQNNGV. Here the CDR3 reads CASSFGNEQYF. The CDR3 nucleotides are TGTGCCAGCAGCTTCGGGAACGAGCAGTACTTC.

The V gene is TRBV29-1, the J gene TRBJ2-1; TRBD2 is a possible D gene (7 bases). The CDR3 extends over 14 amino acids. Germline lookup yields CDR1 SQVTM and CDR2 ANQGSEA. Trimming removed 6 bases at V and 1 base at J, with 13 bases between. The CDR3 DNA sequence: TGCAGCGTGGGGGGGGCAGGTTCCTACAATGAGCAGTTCTTC. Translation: CSVGGAGSYNEQFF.

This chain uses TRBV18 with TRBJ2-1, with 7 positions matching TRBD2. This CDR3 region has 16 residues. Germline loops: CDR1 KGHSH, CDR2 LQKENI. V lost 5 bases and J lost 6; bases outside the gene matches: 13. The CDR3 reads CASSAGRGNKANEQFF. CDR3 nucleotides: TGTGCCAGCTCAGCCGGGCGGGGGAATAAGGCCAATGAGCAGTTCTTC.

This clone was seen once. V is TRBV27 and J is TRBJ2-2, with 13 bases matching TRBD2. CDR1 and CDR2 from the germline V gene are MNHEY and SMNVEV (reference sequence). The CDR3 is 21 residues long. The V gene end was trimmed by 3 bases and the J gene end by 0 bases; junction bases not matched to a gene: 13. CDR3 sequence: CASSFRDRGLAGLPNTGELFF. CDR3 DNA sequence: TGTGCCAGCAGTTTCCGGGACAGGGGACTAGCGGGACTCCCGAACACCGGGGAGCTGTTTTTT.

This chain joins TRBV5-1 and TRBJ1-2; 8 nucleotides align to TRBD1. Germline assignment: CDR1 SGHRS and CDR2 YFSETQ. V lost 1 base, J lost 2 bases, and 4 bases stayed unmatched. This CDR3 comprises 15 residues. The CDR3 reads CASSLSRQGNYGYTF. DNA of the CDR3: TGCGCCAGCAGCTTGTCGAGACAGGGGAACTATGGCTACACCTTC. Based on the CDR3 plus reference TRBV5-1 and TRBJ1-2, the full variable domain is KAGVTQTPRYLIKTRGQQVTLSCSPISGHRSVSWYQQTPGQGLQFLFEYFSETQRNKGNFPGRFSGRQFSNSRSEMNVSTLELGDSALYLCASSLSRQGNYGYTFGSGTRLTVV.

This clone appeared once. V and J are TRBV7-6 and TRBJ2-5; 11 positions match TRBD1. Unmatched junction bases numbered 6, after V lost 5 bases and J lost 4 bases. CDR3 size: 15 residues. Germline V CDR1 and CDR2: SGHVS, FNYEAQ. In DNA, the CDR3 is TGTGCCAGCAGCATGGGACAGGGGGAAGCAGAGACCCAGTACTTC. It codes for CASSMGQGEAETQYF.

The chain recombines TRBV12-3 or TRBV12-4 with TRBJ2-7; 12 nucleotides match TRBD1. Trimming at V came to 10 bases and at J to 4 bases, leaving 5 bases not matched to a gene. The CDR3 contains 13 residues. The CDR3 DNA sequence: TGTGCCACAGGGACAGGGGGCCTATACGAGCAGTACTTC. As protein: CATGTGGLYEQYF.

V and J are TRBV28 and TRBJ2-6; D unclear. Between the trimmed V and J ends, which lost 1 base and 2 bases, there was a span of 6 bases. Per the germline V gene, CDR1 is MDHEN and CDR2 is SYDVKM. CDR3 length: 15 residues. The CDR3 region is CASSLSGPGANVLTF. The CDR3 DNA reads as TGTGCCAGCAGTTTATCTGGGCCTGGGGCCAACGTCCTGACTTTC. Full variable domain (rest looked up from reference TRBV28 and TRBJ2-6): DVKVTQSSRYLVKRTGEKVFLECVQDMDHENMFWYRQDPGLGLRLIYFSYDVKMKEKGDIPEGYSVSREKKERFSLILESASTNQTSMYLCASSLSGPGANVLTFGAGSRLTVL.

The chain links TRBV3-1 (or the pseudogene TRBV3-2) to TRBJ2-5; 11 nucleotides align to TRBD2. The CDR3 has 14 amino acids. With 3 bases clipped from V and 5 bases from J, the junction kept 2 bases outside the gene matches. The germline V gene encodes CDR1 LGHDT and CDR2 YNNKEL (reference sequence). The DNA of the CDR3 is TGTGCCAGCAGCCAGAGACTAGCGGGGGAGACCCAGTACTTC. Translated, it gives CASSQRLAGETQYF.

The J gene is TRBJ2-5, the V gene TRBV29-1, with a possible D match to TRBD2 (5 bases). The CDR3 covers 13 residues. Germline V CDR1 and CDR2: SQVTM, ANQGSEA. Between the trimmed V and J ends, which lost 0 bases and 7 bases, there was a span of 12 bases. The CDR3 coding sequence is TGCAGCGTTGAAGATACTAGTATCCGGACCCAGTACTTC. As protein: CSVEDTSIRTQYF.

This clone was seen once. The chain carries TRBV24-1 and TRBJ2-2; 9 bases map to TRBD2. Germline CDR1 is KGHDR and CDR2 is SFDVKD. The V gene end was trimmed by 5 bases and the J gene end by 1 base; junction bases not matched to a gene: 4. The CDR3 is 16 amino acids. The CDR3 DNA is TGTGCCACCAGTGCCACTAGCGGGTGGAACACCGGGGAGCTGTTTTTT. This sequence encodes CATSATSGWNTGELFF.

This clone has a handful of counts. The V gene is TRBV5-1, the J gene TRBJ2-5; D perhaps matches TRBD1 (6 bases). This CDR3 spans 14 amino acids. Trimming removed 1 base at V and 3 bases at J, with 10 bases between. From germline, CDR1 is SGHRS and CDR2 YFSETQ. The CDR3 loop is CASSLTGQEETQYF. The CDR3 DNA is TGCGCCAGCAGCTTGACAGGGCAGGAAGAGACCCAGTACTTC.

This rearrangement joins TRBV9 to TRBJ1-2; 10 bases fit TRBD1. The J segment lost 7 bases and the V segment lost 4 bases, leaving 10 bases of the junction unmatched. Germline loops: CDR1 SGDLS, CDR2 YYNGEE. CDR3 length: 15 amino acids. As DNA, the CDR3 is TGTGCCAGCAGCCTGCTGGGACAGGGGTTGGGTGGCTACACCTTC. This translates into CASSLLGQGLGGYTF.

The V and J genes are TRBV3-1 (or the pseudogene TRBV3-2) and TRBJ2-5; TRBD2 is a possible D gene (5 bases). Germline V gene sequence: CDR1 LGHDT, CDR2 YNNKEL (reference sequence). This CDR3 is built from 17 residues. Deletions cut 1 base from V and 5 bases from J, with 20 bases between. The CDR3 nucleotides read TGTGCCAGCAGCCAAGCCCGCCTCGATAGATCGGGGGAGACCCAGTACTTC. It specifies CASSQARLDRSGETQYF.

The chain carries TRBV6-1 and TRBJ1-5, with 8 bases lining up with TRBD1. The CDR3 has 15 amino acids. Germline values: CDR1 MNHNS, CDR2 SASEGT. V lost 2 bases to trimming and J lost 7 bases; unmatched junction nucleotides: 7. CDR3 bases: TGTGCCAGCAGTGAAAACGTCAGGGGGCACCAGCCCCAGCATTTT. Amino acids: CASSENVRGHQPQHF.